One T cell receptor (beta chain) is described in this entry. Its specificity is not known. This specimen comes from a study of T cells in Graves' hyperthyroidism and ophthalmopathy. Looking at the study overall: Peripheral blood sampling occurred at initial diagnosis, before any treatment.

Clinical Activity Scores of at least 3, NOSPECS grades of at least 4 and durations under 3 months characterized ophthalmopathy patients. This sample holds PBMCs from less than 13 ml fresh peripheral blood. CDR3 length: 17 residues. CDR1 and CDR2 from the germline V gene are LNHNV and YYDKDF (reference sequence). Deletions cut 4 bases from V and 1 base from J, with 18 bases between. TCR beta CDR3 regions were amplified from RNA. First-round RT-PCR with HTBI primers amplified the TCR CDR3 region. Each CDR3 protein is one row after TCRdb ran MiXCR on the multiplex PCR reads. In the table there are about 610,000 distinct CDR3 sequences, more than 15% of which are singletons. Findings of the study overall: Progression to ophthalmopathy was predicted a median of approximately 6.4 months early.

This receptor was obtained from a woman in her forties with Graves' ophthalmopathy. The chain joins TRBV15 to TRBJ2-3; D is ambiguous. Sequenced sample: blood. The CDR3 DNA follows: TGTGCCACCAGCATCCTCTTAAGGGTGGCAGGCACAGATACGCAGTATTTT. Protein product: CATSILLRVAGTDTQYF.